Here is one TCR beta chain with its context. In this sample, this clonotype turned up a few times. This clone's antigen is unknown. Per-base quality was not reported, and no clone a single base away is much larger than it. These data come from a study of regulatory T cells in long-lasting Graves disease (dated by TCRdb to the early 2020s). For context, the study as a whole: Persistent Graves' disease was defined as persistently positive TSH receptor autoantibodies together with antithyroid drug treatment for over 5 years. A total of 33 samples were covered by TCR sequencing, comprising approximately 13 persistent and 20 newly diagnosed Graves' disease patients. Persistent Graves' disease patients in the clinical cohort had taken antithyroid drugs for roughly ten years on average. This study used TCR sequencing and RNA sequencing of peripheral blood to compare persistent Graves' disease patients against newly diagnosed Graves' disease patients. The study took place in China and was registered as a clinical trial.

Preparation of the library involved multiplex PCR. The data were produced on an Illumina HiSeq 4000. TCR beta libraries were built with iRepertoire HTBI primers and Arm-PCR amplification of CDR3 regions. Before sequencing, the PCR products underwent gel purification. On the study's bioinformatics: A total of roughly 58 TRBV and 14 TRBJ segments were identified across samples and were used for gene usage analysis of CDR3 amino acid clonotypes. COPE and FqMerger were used to merge filtered high-quality paired reads into contigs. BLAST was used to align contigs to IMGT TRBV, TRBD and TRBJ reference genes, with CDR3 defined following IMGT. Any clonotype with a frequency above 0.1% was counted as a highly expanded clone. Shannon entropy served as the measure of repertoire diversity, while the Gini coefficient captured V-J evenness. A clonotype was considered public if more than one individual shared it. TCRdb passed the public sequencing reads through fastp at Q25 and MiXCR, retaining productive beta sequences. A single entry per CDR3 protein holds the most common genes and DNA from its merged rows. The V and J calls and clone size come from TCRdb's table, not from the authors' own analysis. This sample comprises about 340,000 distinct CDR3 sequences, about 20% of them detected only once. Less than 35% of the sample is taken by the ten largest.

Broader findings and caveats from the paper: Because the primary lesion, thyroid tissue, could not be accessed, the study looked at peripheral blood alone. Sequencing and analysis were limited to the TCR beta chain. More public clonotypes were shared among persistent patients (fewer than 3,000) than among newly diagnosed patients (966). Persistent Graves' disease patients showed lower TCR Shannon entropy and fewer highly expanded clones than newly diagnosed patients, suggesting clonal expansion. The small sample size was acknowledged by the authors as a limitation that may reduce accuracy. TRBV28, TRBJ1-2 and TRBJ2-5 were preferentially used in persistent disease, while TRBV20-1 and TRBJ2-1 were favored in newly diagnosed disease.

This specimen's time point label, interpreted: persistent/refractory GD, antithyroid drugs over 5 years with positive TRAb. RNA was extracted from PBMCs in TRIzol for both TCR sequencing and RNA sequencing. The diagnosis of Graves' disease was made according to American Thyroid Association guidelines. Patients for the study were recruited at an endocrinology department in Xi'an, China. From each patient, around 9.3 milliliters of peripheral blood was collected into an EDTA anticoagulant tube. Ficoll Paque Plus density gradient separation was used to isolate PBMCs, and no further T cell sorting was performed. RNA quality was checked with an Agilent 2100 Bioanalyzer and agarose gel, and concentration with a NanoDrop 2000. The CDR3 goes from the cysteine to the phenylalanine over 15 residues. Just CDR3 DNA is preserved here, 45 bases in frame from base 1. Trimming takes 5 bases from V and 5 bases from J, and the germline ends sit 15 bases apart. As encoded in the germline V gene, CDR1 is SGHTA while CDR2 is FQGNSA.

The sequence links TRBV7-2 to TRBJ1-4, with TRBD1 perhaps the D gene, on 6 matching bases. The material was peripheral blood mononuclear cells (PBMCs), obtained when the disease was refractory, from a patient treated with antithyroid drugs. The sequence derives from a female donor with Graves disease. The CDR3 region: CASSTGRGGNEKLFF. In nucleotide form, the sequence is TGTGCCAGCAGCACTGGGAGGGGGGGAAATGAAAAACTGTTTTTT.